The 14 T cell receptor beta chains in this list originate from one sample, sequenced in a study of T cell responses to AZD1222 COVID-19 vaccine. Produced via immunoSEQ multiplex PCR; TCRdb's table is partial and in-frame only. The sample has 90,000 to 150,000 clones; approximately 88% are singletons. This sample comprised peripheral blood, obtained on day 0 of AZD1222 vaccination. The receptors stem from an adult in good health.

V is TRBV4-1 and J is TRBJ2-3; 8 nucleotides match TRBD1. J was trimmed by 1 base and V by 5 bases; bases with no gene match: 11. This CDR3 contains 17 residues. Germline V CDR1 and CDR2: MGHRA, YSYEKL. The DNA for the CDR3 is TGCGCCAGCAGCTCGAGCGGCCCGGGACAGGGCACAGATACGCAGTATTTT. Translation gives CASSSSGPGQGTDTQYF.

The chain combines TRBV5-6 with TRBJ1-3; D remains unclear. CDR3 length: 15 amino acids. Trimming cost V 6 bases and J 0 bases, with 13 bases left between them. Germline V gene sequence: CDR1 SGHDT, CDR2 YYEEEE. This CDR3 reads CASNQFLGSGNTIYF. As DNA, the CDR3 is TGTGCCAGCAATCAGTTTCTGGGCTCTGGAAACACCATATATTTT.

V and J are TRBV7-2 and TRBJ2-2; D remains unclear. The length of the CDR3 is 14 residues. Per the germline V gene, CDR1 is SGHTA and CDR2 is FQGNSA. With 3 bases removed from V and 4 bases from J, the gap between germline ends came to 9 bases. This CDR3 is CASSLTSGTGELFF. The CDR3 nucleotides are TGTGCCAGCAGCTTGACCTCGGGCACCGGGGAGCTGTTTTTT.

The CDR3 loop reads CASSLRAGTGGTQYF. The CDR3, as DNA: TGCGCCAGCAGCTTGAGGGCCGGGACAGGAGGGACCCAGTACTTC. The chain has TRBV5-1 and TRBJ2-5, with 8 bases that match TRBD1. Trimming at V came to 1 base and at J to 7 bases, leaving 9 bases not matched to a gene. This CDR3 is built from 15 residues. Germline V lookup: CDR1 SGHRS, CDR2 YFSETQ. The full variable domain, in which reference TRBV5-1 and TRBJ2-5 provide the parts outside the CDR3, is KAGVTQTPRYLIKTRGQQVTLSCSPISGHRSVSWYQQTPGQGLQFLFEYFSETQRNKGNFPGRFSGRQFSNSRSEMNVSTLELGDSALYLCASSLRAGTGGTQYFGPGTRLLVL.

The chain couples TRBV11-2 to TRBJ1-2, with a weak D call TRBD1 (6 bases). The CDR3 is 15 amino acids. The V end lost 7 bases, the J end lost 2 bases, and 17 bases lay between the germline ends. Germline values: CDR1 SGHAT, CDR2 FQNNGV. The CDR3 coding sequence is TGTGCCAGCAACCCCTATACAGGGCAGAACTATGGCTACACCTTC. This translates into CASNPYTGQNYGYTF.

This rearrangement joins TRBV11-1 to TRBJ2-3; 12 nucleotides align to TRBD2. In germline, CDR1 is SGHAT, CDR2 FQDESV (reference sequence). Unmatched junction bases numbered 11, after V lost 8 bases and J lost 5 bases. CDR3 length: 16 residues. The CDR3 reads CASSLGSSGGEDTQYF. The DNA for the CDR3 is TGTGCCAGCTCCCTCGGGTCTAGCGGGGGGGAAGATACGCAGTATTTT.

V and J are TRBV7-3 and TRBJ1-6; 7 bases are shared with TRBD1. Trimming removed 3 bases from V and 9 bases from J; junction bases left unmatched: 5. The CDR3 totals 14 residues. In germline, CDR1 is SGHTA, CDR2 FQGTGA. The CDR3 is CASSLGTDSSPLHF. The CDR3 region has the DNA TGTGCCAGCAGCTTGGGGACAGATAGTTCACCCCTCCACTTT.

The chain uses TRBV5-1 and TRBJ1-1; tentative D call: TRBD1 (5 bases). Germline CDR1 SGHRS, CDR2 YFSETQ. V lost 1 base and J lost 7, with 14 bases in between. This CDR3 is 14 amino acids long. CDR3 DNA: TGCGCCAGCAGCTTGACAGGCGACGAACGTGAAGCTTTCTTT. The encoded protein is CASSLTGDEREAFF. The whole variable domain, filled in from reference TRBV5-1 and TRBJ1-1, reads KAGVTQTPRYLIKTRGQQVTLSCSPISGHRSVSWYQQTPGQGLQFLFEYFSETQRNKGNFPGRFSGRQFSNSRSEMNVSTLELGDSALYLCASSLTGDEREAFFGQGTRLTVV.

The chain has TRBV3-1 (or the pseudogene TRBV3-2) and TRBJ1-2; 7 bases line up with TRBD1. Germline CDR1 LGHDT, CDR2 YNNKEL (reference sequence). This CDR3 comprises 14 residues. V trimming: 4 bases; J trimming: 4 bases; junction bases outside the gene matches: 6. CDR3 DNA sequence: TGTGCCAGCAGCCCACAGGGGTATGGCTATGGCTACACCTTC. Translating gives CASSPQGYGYGYTF.

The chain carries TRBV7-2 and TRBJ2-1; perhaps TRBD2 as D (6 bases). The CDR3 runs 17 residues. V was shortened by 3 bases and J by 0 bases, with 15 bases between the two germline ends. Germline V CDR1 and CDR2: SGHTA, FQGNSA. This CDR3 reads CASSFSGSRASYNEQFF. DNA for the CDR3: TGTGCCAGCAGCTTTAGCGGTTCCCGGGCCTCCTACAATGAGCAGTTCTTC.

Here the CDR3 DNA reads TGCGCCAGCAGCTTGGGACACGCGAACACCGGGGAGCTGTTTTTT. Residues: CASSLGHANTGELFF. The J gene is TRBJ2-2, the V gene TRBV5-1; D remains ambiguous. Trimming stripped 0 bases from V and 0 bases from J, with 6 bases between. Germline V gene data show CDR1 as SGHRS and CDR2 as YFSETQ. The CDR3 is 15 residues long.

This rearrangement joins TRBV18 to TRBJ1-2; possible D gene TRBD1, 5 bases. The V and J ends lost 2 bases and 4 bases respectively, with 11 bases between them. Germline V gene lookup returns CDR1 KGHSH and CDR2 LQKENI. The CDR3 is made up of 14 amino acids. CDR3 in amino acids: CASSPTQGTYGYTF. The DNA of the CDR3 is TGTGCCAGCTCACCAACGCAGGGTACCTATGGCTACACCTTC.

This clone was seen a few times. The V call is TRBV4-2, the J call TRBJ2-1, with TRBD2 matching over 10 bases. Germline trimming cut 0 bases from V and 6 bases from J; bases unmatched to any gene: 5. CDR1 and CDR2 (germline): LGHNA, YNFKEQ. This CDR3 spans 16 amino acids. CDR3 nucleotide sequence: TGTGCCAGCAGCCAAGATCGGAGCGGGGGGGCCAATGAGCAGTTCTTC. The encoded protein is CASSQDRSGGANEQFF.

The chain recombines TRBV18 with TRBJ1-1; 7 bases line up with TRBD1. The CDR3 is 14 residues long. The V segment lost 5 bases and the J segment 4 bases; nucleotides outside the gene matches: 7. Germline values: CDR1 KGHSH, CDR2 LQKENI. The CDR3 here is CASSSPDRVTEAFF. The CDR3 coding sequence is TGTGCCAGCTCATCCCCTGACAGGGTCACTGAAGCTTTCTTT.